This T cell receptor (beta chain) was identified in a study of T cell changes during pregnancy in multiple sclerosis. This clone was seen once. Germline-derived CDR1 and CDR2 are SEHNR and FQNEAQ (reference sequence). The CDR3 extends over 13 amino acids. With 7 bases removed from V and 0 bases from J, the gap between germline ends came to 8 bases. Using immunoSEQ multiplex PCR, the repertoire was profiled, and TCRdb retains in-frame clones only, with some absent. This repertoire shows just under 45,000 clones, 90% to 97% found once; its top ten account for 0.89%. This clonotype was obtained from a female donor with multiple sclerosis, enrolled in a pregnancy study. Sample: peripheral blood, taken in the second trimester of pregnancy. The V call is TRBV7-9, the J call TRBJ2-3, with D possibly matching TRBD2 (5 bases). The CDR3 bases are TGTGCCAGCACCGGGGAAAGCACAGATACGCAGTATTTT. It yields the protein CASTGESTDTQYF. The complete variable domain, with remaining parts taken from reference TRBV7-9 and TRBJ2-3, reads DTGVSQNPRHKITKRGQNVTFRCDPISEHNRLYWYRQTLGQGPEFLTYFQNEAQLEKSRLLSDRFSAERPKGSFSTLEIQRTEQGDSAMYLCASTGESTDTQYFGPGTRLTVL.